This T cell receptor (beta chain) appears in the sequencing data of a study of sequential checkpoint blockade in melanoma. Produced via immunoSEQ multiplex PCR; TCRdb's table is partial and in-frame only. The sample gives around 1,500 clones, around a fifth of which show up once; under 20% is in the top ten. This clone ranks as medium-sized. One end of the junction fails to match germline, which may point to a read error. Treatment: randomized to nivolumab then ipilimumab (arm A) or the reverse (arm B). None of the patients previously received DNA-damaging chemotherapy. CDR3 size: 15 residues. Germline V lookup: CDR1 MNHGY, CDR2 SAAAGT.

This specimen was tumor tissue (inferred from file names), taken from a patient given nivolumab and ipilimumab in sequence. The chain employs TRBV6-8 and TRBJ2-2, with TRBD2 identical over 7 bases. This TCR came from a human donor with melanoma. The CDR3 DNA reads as TGTGCCAGCAGTGACTCTAGCGGGAACACCGGGGAGCTGTTTTTT. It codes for CASSDSSGNTGELFF.